The 19 T cell receptor beta chains below were found in one sample sequenced in a study of CD8 T cells in ankylosing spondylitis. Study-level points and caveats: Made up of under ten highly homologous variants, a TCR beta motif appeared characteristic of ankylosing spondylitis blood.

For these TCRs, the target antigens are not known. Each CDR3 protein gets one entry after TCRdb re-called the 5' RACE reads with MiXCR. The sample carries around 440,000 distinct CDR3 sequences, about a sixth recorded once. What was sequenced was blood, either unsorted or a sorted T cell fraction (not recorded which). Receptor source: a male donor with ankylosing spondylitis.

The chain recombines TRBV7-3 with TRBJ2-5; 8 bases are a match to TRBD1. V lost 7 bases and J lost 4; bases outside the gene matches: 5. The CDR3 loop spans 13 amino acids. CDR1 is SGHTA, CDR2 FQGTGA, per germline. This CDR3 is CASTRGPGETQYF. CDR3 DNA sequence: TGTGCCAGCACCAGGGGGCCAGGAGAGACCCAGTACTTC.

The rearrangement joins TRBV7-9 to TRBJ1-1, with 7 bases matching TRBD1. The CDR3 length is 12 residues. V trimming: 5 bases; J trimming: 11 bases; junction bases outside the gene matches: 8. Germline loops: CDR1 SEHNR, CDR2 FQNEAQ (reference sequence). As DNA, the CDR3 is TGTGCCAGCAGCCGACTCGACAGGGCGGCTTTCTTT. Residues: CASSRLDRAAFF.

This clonotype was picked up a small number of times. V gene TRBV12-3 or TRBV12-4 combines with J gene TRBJ2-4; weak D call: TRBD2 (6 bases). Between the trimmed V and J ends, which lost 1 base and 7 bases, there was a span of 17 bases. CDR3 length: 16 amino acids. The CDR3 DNA reads TGTGCCAGCAGTTTAGTCCAACTGACGGAGGGGAACATTCAGTACTTC. Its protein product is CASSLVQLTEGNIQYF.

This chain connects TRBV20-1 to TRBJ1-3; D is possibly TRBD1 (6 bases). The CDR3 length is 14 residues. The V and J ends lost 1 base and 2 bases respectively, with 9 bases between them. From germline, CDR1 is DFQATT and CDR2 SNEGSKA (reference sequence). This CDR3 is CSARATGTGNTIYF. CDR3 sequence (DNA): TGCAGTGCTAGAGCCACAGGGACTGGAAACACCATATATTTT.

Only a few counts were recorded for this clonotype. This chain connects TRBV7-9 to TRBJ2-5; D remains ambiguous. Trimming removed 5 bases from V and 5 bases from J, with 12 bases in between. CDR3 size: 13 residues. Per germline, CDR1 SEHNR and CDR2 FQNEAQ (reference sequence). Here the CDR3 DNA reads TGTGCCAGCAGCCCCGGTTCCCCCGAGACCCAGTACTTC. Translating it yields CASSPGSPETQYF.

This clonotype was seen a handful of times. This chain links TRBV18 with TRBJ2-5; D is unresolved. V lost 0 bases, J lost 4 bases, and 6 bases lay in between. The CDR3 runs 13 residues. CDR1 KGHSH and CDR2 LQKENI come from the germline V gene. CDR3 sequence reads: CASSPPNGETQYF. For the CDR3, the DNA is TGTGCCAGCTCACCACCAAACGGAGAGACCCAGTACTTC. Variable domain in full (rest from reference TRBV18 and TRBJ2-5): NAGVMQNPRHLVRRRGQEARLRCSPMKGHSHVYWYRQLPEEGLKFMVYLQKENIIDESGMPKERFSAEFPKEGPSILRIQQVVRGDSAAYFCASSPPNGETQYFGPGTRLLVL.

The chain is built from TRBV28 and TRBJ2-7; TRBD1 matches at 10 bases. Germline trimming cut 6 bases from V and 4 bases from J; bases unmatched to any gene: 9. The CDR3 consists of 15 residues. The germline V gene encodes CDR1 MDHEN and CDR2 SYDVKM. The CDR3 protein is CASRPPGQGTYEQYF. The CDR3 nucleotides are TGTGCCAGCAGGCCACCGGGACAGGGGACTTACGAGCAGTACTTC. Filled out from reference TRBV28 and TRBJ2-7, the complete variable domain reads DVKVTQSSRYLVKRTGEKVFLECVQDMDHENMFWYRQDPGLGLRLIYFSYDVKMKEKGDIPEGYSVSREKKERFSLILESASTNQTSMYLCASRPPGQGTYEQYFGPGTRLTVT.

This clonotype was observed a handful of times. The chain recombines TRBV6-1 with TRBJ1-1, with TRBD1 as a possible D gene (5 bases). Per germline, CDR1 MNHNS and CDR2 SASEGT. This CDR3 is built from 13 residues. V was cut by 2 bases and J by 10 bases, with 14 bases left in between. The CDR3 DNA is TGTGCCAGCAGTGAACGGCAGGGTTTAGCAGCTTTCTTT. Residues: CASSERQGLAAFF.

This clonotype was counted between two and nine times. CDR3 loop: CASSLPLGEQYF. The CDR3 nucleotides read TGCGCCAGCAGCTTGCCCCTGGGGGAGCAGTACTTC. V is TRBV5-1 and J is TRBJ2-7; D gene unclear. V was trimmed by 1 base and J by 7 bases, leaving 9 bases between them. This CDR3 region has 12 residues. Germline CDR1 is SGHRS and CDR2 is YFSETQ.

This clonotype occurred a few times. This sequence joins TRBV5-1 and TRBJ2-7; D remains unclear. The germline V and J ends were trimmed by 1 base and 0 bases, with 14 bases remaining between them. Germline CDR1 and CDR2: SGHRS and YFSETQ. CDR3 length: 16 amino acids. CDR3: CASSLRVLPSSYEQYF. DNA of the CDR3: TGCGCCAGCAGCTTGAGGGTCCTCCCGAGCTCCTACGAGCAGTACTTC.

The chain combines TRBV29-1 with TRBJ2-3; D may correspond to TRBD1 or TRBD2 (5 bases each). The ends were cut back, 1 base at V and 2 bases at J, with 16 bases in the middle. The CDR3 totals 16 residues. Germline V gene sequence: CDR1 SQVTM, CDR2 ANQGSEA. The CDR3 DNA sequence: TGCAGCGTTGAAGGTCGACCGGGACGACACACAGATACGCAGTATTTT. It is translated as CSVEGRPGRHTDTQYF.

In its sample, this clonotype was seen a few times. This chain connects TRBV24-1 to TRBJ2-3; D is possibly TRBD1 (6 bases). Germline CDR1 is KGHDR and CDR2 is SFDVKD. With 3 bases removed from V and 2 bases from J, the gap between germline ends came to 14 bases. CDR3 size: 16 residues. Here the CDR3 DNA reads TGTGCCACCAGTGATCCGAGGACAGAGACCACAGATACGCAGTATTTT. It translates to CATSDPRTETTDTQYF.

This clonotype occurred a few times. The gene calls are TRBV12-3 or TRBV12-4 and TRBJ2-7; D might be TRBD1 (5 bases). Trimming left V 5 bases short and J 0 bases short, with 11 bases between. The CDR3 has 14 residues. CDR3 bases: TGTGCCAGCAGTCACAGGTTAAGCTCCTACGAGCAGTACTTC. Protein sequence: CASSHRLSSYEQYF.

This clonotype turned up a few times. The chain combines TRBV28 with TRBJ1-5, with D unresolved. In germline, CDR1 is MDHEN, CDR2 SYDVKM. The V and J ends lost 4 bases and 4 bases respectively, with 5 bases between them. This CDR3 has 12 amino acids. CDR3 protein: CASSSLNQPQHF. CDR3 DNA: TGTGCCAGCAGTTCCCTTAATCAGCCCCAGCATTTT.

The chain carries TRBV4-1 and TRBJ2-2; a weak D match, TRBD2 (6 bases). Germline V gene sequence: CDR1 MGHRA, CDR2 YSYEKL. The CDR3 covers 14 residues. V gave up 6 bases and J gave up 6 bases, with 14 bases separating them. CDR3 sequence: CASRPTWEAGELFF. CDR3 in DNA: TGCGCCAGCAGACCAACGTGGGAGGCCGGGGAGCTGTTTTTT.

The V and J genes are TRBV7-9 and TRBJ1-2, with unresolved D. The germline gives CDR1 SEHNR, CDR2 FQNEAQ (reference sequence). V dropped 4 bases and J dropped 2 bases, with 11 bases sitting between them. This CDR3 has 14 residues. The CDR3 sequence is CASSSWAGNYGYTF. The CDR3 DNA is TGTGCCAGCAGCTCCTGGGCCGGGAACTATGGCTACACCTTC.

This clonotype was counted a few times. The chain links TRBV24-1 to TRBJ2-1; 15 nucleotides line up with TRBD2. Germline CDR1 is KGHDR and CDR2 is SFDVKD. The CDR3 is 17 amino acids. The junction had 6 bases not matched to a gene; V was cut back by 3 bases and J by 7 bases. CDR3 bases: TGTGCCACCAGTGATATGATCGGGACTAGCGGGAGGAATGAGCAGTTCTTC. This gives the protein CATSDMIGTSGRNEQFF.

The CDR3 here is CASSRLGLRNTDTQYF. CDR3 coding DNA: TGTGCCAGCAGCCGGCTGGGGCTGAGAAACACAGATACGCAGTATTTT. The chain employs TRBV7-2 and TRBJ2-3; a possible D gene is TRBD1 (5 bases). Germline V gene data show CDR1 as SGHTA and CDR2 as FQGNSA. Trimming pared 5 bases from V and 2 bases from J, leaving 17 bases between. The length of the CDR3 is 16 residues.

The chain combines TRBV5-6 with TRBJ2-1; TRBD1 might be the D (6 bases). The CDR3 extends over 16 amino acids. Germline loops: CDR1 SGHDT, CDR2 YYEEEE. With 6 bases removed from V and 0 bases from J, the gap between germline ends came to 16 bases. In DNA, the CDR3 is TGTGCCAGCATCCTAGGGGGTTCATCCTCCTACAATGAGCAGTTCTTC. Its translation is CASILGGSSSYNEQFF.